This T cell receptor beta chain was profiled in a study of sequential checkpoint blockade in melanoma. Study-level background: Patients were randomized 1:1 to nivolumab-then-ipilimumab or ipilimumab-then-nivolumab first-line. Maintenance nivolumab came after either treatment sequence.

Treatment specified: randomized to nivolumab then ipilimumab (arm A) or the reverse (arm B). None of the patients previously received DNA-damaging chemotherapy. PBMC sorting kept live CD3+CD8+ cells without CD19 or CD56. TCRdb keeps only in-frame clones here, not all; method: immunoSEQ multiplex PCR. The table lists about 12,000 clones, 61% of them singletons. The J segment lost 4 bases and the V segment lost 3 bases, leaving 5 bases of the junction unmatched. CDR3 length equals 16 residues. Germline lookup yields CDR1 MNHEY and CDR2 SMNVEV (reference sequence). This chain connects TRBV27 to TRBJ2-2, with 10 bases aligning to TRBD2. Sequencing was performed on CD8+ T cells sorted from blood (inferred from file names), taken from a patient given nivolumab and ipilimumab in sequence. The origin of this receptor is a human donor with melanoma. CDR3 amino acids: CASSFGAGGTTGELFF. As DNA, the CDR3 is TGTGCCAGCAGTTTCGGAGCGGGAGGGACCACCGGGGAGCTGTTTTTT.